This T cell receptor beta chain was observed in a study of metastatic and nonmetastatic thyroid tumors. Across the whole study: For malignant and benign thyroid patients, tumor or nodule tissue and blood were the sources whose repertoires were compared.

This clone appeared many times. What it binds is unknown. Per the study methods: CDR3 was compared across clinicopathological groups, and the resulting differences were used to build a distant-metastasis classifier for papillary thyroid cancer. MiXCR reprocessed the PCR reads for TCRdb. The V and J calls and clone size come from TCRdb's table, not from the authors' own analysis. Counted here are 70,000 or so clones, approximately 15% occurring once; the ten biggest clones make up just over 6.5%. Patients had received no treatment of any kind before thyroid surgery. Overall study findings and caveats: When malignant thyroid tumors were compared with benign nodules, TCR beta diversity was reportedly significantly higher in the malignant tumors. This held in both blood and tumor samples.

V was pared by 4 bases and J by 4 bases, with 11 bases between. This CDR3 contains 14 residues. Germline CDR1 is MGHRA and CDR2 is YSYEKL. The V and J genes are TRBV4-1 and TRBJ1-5; possibly TRBD1 for D (5 bases). This sequence was found in a male donor with papillary thyroid cancer or a benign thyroid nodule (not recorded which). Some clones in this sample may be carry-over from other donors' samples. The sequenced material came from blood. CDR3 protein: CASSPTGGNQPQHF. CDR3 nucleotide sequence: TGCGCCAGCAGCCCAACAGGCGGTAATCAGCCCCAGCATTTT.